This T cell receptor (beta chain) comes out of a study of shared clonotypes between healthy human individuals (dated by TCRdb to 2018 to 2020). Regarding the study in general: A couple of women and a few men aged 18 to 49 years were included in the cohort. For each donor, CD4 naive and CD4 memory were each run on three plates, CD8 naive on two plates, and CD8 memory on one plate. To estimate repertoire size and how much clonotype sharing occurs between individuals, the study deeply sequenced the blood TCR repertoires of roughly 5 healthy adults. Libraries were prepared and TCR repertoires were sequenced by different laboratories using diverse techniques, in order to increase sequencing depth and limit assay-specific biases. Each donor's leukapheresis produced roughly between about 0.9 and 9.5 billion PBMCs. Points the paper makes about the study in general: Even with the large sequencing depth, rarefaction of the sorted-subset datasets indicated that sequencing was incomplete. Estimated clonotype richness was generally larger for naive than for memory subsets. Based on pairwise subsampling, the degree of clonotype sharing among donors was expected to be affected by sequencing depth. Sampling was limited to blood, and TCR repertoires in tissue likely differ from TCR repertoires in blood. The genetic and exposure-history diversity represented was limited by the small number of donors. Across four donors, roughly 5.1% of naive CD4, roughly 3.5% of naive CD8, 2% to 2.5% of memory CD4, and 0.4% to 0.45% of memory CD8 clonotypes were shared. Compared with non-shared clonotypes, clonotypes shared by all four sorted-subset donors had higher generation probabilities.

Worth noting for this clone: It has no known antigen specificity. There are no base qualities to consult, and no much larger clone falls within one base.

Cut back by 3 bases and 5 bases, the V and J ends lie 10 bases apart. From a lookup of the germline V gene (reference sequence), CDR1 and CDR2 are PRHDT and FYEKMQ. The CDR3, cysteine through phenylalanine, is 14 amino acids long. The DNA shown is the 42-base CDR3, in frame from base 1. Using the deep immunoSEQ assay, TCR CDR3 regions were amplified from genomic DNA by multiplex PCR. Extracted genomic DNA from each cell subset was distributed evenly across all wells of several immunoSEQ 96-well plates, and each plate was treated as a replicate. For sorted subsets, roughly 190 ng of genomic DNA, equivalent to about 30,000 T cell genomes, went into each replicate PCR. Purified libraries were quantified with a Qubit 3.0 fluorometer, sized on a Bioanalyzer 2100, and re-quantified with the KAPA Library Quantification kit. Each immunoSEQ 96-well plate was sequenced on its own single-read 150-cycle Illumina NextSeq 550 flow cell. As for how the authors treated the data: Because only junctional sequences without quality scores were contained in the immunoSEQ output, filtering matching that applied to full-length reads could not be performed. To assign V/J genes and CDR3, sequences were annotated using PyIR, a Python wrapper for IgBLAST v1.9, with IMGT germline references. Reads were removed for weak V/J assignments (E-value above 1e-6), missing CDR3, stop codons, out-of-frame junctions, or ambiguous translated residues. A V3J clonotype was defined by an identical inferred V gene, J gene, and CDR3 amino acid sequence. Percentage overlap between repertoires was computed as shared unique clonotypes divided by the size of the smaller repertoire. RTK rarefaction, the Chao1 estimator, and Recon v2.1 estimates of unobserved clonotypes were used to assess repertoire richness. OLGA was used to compute generation probabilities for all TCRbeta clonotypes that the gDNA method yielded from a few donors. Sourced from immuneACCESS, this table was stored by TCRdb with only in-frame sequences that have V and J called. A share of the clones is absent; for the studies checked, an unresolved V gene accounts for under half, and the remainder has no known explanation. V, J and clone size derive from that table, while D and trimming were established from the DNA sequence. Present in this sample are 2 million or so clones, about 94% of which were seen just once. 1.1% of the sample is in the top ten clones.

CD8 naive samples were CD45RO-negative cells positively selected for CCR7, giving a CD45RA+CCR7+ population that excluded TemRA cells. The donors were healthy, HIV-negative adults who had no recently reported acute infections or vaccinations. All donors were Caucasian adults living in Nashville, Tennessee, USA. Blood was obtained by leukapheresis, after which PBMCs were separated by Ficoll-Histopaque density gradient centrifugation and cryopreserved in liquid nitrogen vapor phase. Purity and quantity of every magnetically sorted T cell population were checked by analytical flow cytometry. Genomic DNA was isolated from each sorted fraction and quantified by UV absorbance on a Nanodrop 2000c.

The chain is encoded by TRBV13 joined to TRBJ2-2; the D gene lacks a confident call. Sequencing used naive CD8+ T cells sorted from blood. The cell subset or site label, read with the paper, signifies: CD45RA+CCR7+. This receptor was identified in a man aged 18 to 35 in good health. The CDR3 region: CASSFRTRTGELFF. The nucleotide sequence reads as follows: TGTGCCAGCAGCTTCAGGACGAGGACCGGGGAGCTGTTTTTT.